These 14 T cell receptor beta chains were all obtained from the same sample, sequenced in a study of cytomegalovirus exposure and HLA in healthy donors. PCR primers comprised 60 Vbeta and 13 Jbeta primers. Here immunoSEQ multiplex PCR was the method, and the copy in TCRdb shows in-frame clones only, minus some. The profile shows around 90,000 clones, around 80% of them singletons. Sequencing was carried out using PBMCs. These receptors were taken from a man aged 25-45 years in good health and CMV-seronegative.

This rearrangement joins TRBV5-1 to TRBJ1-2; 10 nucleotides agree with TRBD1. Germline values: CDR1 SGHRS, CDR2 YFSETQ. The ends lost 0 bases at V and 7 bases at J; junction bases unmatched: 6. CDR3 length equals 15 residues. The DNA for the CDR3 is TGCGCCAGCAGCTTGGACCCCGGGACAGGGGTTGGCTACACCTTC. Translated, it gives CASSLDPGTGVGYTF.

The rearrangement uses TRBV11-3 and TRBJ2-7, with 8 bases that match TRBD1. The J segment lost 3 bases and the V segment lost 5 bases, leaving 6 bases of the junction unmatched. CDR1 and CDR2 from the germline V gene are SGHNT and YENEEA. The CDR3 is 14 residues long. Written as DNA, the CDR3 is TGTGCCAGCAGCCGTGGACAGGGAAGCTACGAGCAGTACTTC. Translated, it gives CASSRGQGSYEQYF.

The DNA for the CDR3 is TGTGCAAGTCGCTTCCCGAGGGCGTCCTACGAGCAGTACTTC. Its protein is CASRFPRASYEQYF. The chain combines TRBV12-2 with TRBJ2-7; TRBD2 is taken as the D call from the table, unchecked against the DNA. TRBV12-2 is designated a pseudogene. This CDR3 spans 14 amino acids.

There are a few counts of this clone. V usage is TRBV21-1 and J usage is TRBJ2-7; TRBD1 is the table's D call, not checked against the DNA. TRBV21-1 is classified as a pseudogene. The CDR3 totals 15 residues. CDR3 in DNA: TGTGCCAGCAGCGCCTTTCCAGGGGGCACTTACGAGCAGTACTTC. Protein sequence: CASSAFPGGTYEQYF.

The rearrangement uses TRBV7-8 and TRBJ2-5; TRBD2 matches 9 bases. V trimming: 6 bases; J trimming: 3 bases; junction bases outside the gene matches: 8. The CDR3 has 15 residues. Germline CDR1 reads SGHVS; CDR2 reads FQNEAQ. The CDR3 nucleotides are TGTGCCAGCAGATTCCGCGGGGGGGTGAAAGAGACCCAGTACTTC. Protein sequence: CASRFRGGVKETQYF.

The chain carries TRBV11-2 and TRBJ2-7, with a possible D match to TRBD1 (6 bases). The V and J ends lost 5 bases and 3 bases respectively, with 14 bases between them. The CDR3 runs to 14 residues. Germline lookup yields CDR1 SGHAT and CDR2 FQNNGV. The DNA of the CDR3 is TGTGCCAGCAGCCCAATTACAGGGAGCTACGAGCAGTACTTC. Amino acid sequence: CASSPITGSYEQYF.

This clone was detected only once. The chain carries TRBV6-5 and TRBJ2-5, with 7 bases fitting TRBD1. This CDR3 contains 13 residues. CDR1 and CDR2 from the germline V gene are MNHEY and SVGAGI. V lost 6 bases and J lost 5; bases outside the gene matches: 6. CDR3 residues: CASRQGWMETQYF. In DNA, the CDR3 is TGTGCCAGCAGACAGGGGTGGATGGAGACCCAGTACTTC.

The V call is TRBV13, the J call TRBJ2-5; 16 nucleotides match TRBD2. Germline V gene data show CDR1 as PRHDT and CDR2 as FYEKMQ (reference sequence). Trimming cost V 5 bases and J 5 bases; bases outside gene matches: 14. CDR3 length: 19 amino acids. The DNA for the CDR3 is TGTGCCAGCAGCATATCGCCCGGGACTAGCGGGAGGGCCCGGGAGACCCAGTACTTC. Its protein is CASSISPGTSGRARETQYF. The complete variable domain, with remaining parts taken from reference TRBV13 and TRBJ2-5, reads AAGVIQSPRHLIKEKRETATLKCYPIPRHDTVYWYQQGPGQDPQFLISFYEKMQSDKGSIPDRFSAQQFSDYHSELNMSSLELGDSALYFCASSISPGTSGRARETQYFGPGTRLLVL.

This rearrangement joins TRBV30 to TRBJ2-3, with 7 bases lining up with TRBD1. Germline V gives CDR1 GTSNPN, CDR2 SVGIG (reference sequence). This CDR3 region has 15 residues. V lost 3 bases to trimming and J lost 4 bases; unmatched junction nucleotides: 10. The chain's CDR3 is CAWRILGGRADTQYF. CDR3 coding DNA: TGTGCCTGGAGAATCCTAGGGGGCAGGGCAGATACGCAGTATTTT.

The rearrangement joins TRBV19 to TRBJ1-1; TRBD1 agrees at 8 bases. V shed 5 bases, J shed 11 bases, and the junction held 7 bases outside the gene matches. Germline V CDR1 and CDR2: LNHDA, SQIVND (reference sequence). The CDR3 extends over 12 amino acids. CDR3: CASSYRQGWAFF. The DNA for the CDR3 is TGTGCCAGTAGTTACCGACAGGGGTGGGCTTTCTTT.

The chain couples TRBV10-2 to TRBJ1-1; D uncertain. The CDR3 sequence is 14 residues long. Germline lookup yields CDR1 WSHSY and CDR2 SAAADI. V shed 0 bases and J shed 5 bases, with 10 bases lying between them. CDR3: CASSESPGITEAFF. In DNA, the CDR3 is TGCGCCAGCAGTGAGTCGCCAGGCATAACTGAAGCTTTCTTT.

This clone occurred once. CDR3 DNA: TGTGCCACCAGTTTTAACGACAGGCGGCGGAGCAATCAGCCCCAGCATTTT. Protein product: CATSFNDRRRSNQPQHF. V and J are TRBV15 and TRBJ1-5; perhaps TRBD1 as D (6 bases). Trimming shortened V by 6 bases and J by 1 base, and 19 bases separated the two germline ends. The CDR3 extends over 17 amino acids. Germline CDR1 is LNHNV and CDR2 is YYDKDF (reference sequence).

The CDR3 loop reads CATSRGPGDFSPLHF. The CDR3 bases are TGTGCCACCAGCAGAGGACCAGGGGATTTTTCACCCCTCCACTTT. The chain recombines TRBV15 with TRBJ1-6, with a tentative D call TRBD1 (6 bases). This CDR3 is built from 15 residues. Germline V gene data show CDR1 as LNHNV and CDR2 as YYDKDF (reference sequence). Trimming stripped 1 base from V and 9 bases from J, with 13 bases between.

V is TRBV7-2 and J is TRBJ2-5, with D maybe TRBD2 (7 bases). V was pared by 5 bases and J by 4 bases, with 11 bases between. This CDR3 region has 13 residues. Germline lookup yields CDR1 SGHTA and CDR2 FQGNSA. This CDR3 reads CASSVGGGETQYF. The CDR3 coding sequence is TGTGCCAGCAGCGTAGGGGGGGGAGAGACCCAGTACTTC.